The clone carrying this T cell receptor beta chain was picked up many times. The target antigen is unknown. This sample was taken from a study of T cell repertoires in cytomegalovirus infection. Study background: CMV infection and matching HLA type were both indicated by public TCR beta signatures.

Germline-derived CDR1 and CDR2 are LNHDA and SQIVND (reference sequence). The CDR3 is 15 amino acids. Trimming took 4 bases from V and 0 from J, leaving 12 bases between them. Study outcomes and limitations: Cumulative frequency of public TCR beta families picked out carriers of CMV plus the relevant HLA. HLA-C-restricted CMV-specific TCR beta clonotypes prevailed in the ex vivo response.

TCRdb used MiXCR to reprocess the reads, holding one entry per CDR3 protein. Among hundreds of thousands of distinct CDR3 sequences listed, 15% to 20% were seen once. The TCR was taken from a human donor in good health (CMV status not recorded). Some clones in this sample may be carry-over from other donors' samples. This chain uses TRBV19 with TRBJ2-5; D might be TRBD1 (5 bases). Input material: PBMCs. The CDR3 loop is CASSSLTENQETQYF. As DNA, the CDR3 is TGTGCCAGTAGTAGCTTGACAGAAAACCAAGAGACCCAGTACTTC.